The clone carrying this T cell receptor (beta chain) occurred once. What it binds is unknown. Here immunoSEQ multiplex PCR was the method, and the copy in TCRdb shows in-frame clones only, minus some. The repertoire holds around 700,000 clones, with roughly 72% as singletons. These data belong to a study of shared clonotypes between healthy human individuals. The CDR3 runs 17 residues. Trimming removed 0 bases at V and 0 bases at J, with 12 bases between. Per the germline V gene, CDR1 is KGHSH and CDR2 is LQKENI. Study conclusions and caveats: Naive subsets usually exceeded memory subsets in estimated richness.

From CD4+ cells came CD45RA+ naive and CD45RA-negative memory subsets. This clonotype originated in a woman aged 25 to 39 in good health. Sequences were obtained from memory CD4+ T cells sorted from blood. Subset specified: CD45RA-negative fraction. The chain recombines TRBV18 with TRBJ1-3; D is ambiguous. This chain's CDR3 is CASSPPRAATSGNTIYF. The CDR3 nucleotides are TGTGCCAGCTCACCACCTCGGGCAGCGACCTCTGGAAACACCATATATTTT.